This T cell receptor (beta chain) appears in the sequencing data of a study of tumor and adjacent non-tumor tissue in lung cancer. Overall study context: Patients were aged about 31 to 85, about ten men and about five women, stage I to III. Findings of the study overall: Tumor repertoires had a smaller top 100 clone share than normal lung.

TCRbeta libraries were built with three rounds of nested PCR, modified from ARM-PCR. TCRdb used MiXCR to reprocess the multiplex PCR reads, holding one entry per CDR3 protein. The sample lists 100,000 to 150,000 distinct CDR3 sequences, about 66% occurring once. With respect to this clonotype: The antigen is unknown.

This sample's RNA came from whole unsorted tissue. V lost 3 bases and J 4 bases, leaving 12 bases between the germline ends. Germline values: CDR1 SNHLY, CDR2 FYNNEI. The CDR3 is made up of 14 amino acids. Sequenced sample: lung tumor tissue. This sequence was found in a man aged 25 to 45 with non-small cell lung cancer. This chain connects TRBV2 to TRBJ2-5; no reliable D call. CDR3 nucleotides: TGTGCCAGCAGTGAGACCCCGAGTGGAGAGACCCAGTACTTC. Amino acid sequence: CASSETPSGETQYF.